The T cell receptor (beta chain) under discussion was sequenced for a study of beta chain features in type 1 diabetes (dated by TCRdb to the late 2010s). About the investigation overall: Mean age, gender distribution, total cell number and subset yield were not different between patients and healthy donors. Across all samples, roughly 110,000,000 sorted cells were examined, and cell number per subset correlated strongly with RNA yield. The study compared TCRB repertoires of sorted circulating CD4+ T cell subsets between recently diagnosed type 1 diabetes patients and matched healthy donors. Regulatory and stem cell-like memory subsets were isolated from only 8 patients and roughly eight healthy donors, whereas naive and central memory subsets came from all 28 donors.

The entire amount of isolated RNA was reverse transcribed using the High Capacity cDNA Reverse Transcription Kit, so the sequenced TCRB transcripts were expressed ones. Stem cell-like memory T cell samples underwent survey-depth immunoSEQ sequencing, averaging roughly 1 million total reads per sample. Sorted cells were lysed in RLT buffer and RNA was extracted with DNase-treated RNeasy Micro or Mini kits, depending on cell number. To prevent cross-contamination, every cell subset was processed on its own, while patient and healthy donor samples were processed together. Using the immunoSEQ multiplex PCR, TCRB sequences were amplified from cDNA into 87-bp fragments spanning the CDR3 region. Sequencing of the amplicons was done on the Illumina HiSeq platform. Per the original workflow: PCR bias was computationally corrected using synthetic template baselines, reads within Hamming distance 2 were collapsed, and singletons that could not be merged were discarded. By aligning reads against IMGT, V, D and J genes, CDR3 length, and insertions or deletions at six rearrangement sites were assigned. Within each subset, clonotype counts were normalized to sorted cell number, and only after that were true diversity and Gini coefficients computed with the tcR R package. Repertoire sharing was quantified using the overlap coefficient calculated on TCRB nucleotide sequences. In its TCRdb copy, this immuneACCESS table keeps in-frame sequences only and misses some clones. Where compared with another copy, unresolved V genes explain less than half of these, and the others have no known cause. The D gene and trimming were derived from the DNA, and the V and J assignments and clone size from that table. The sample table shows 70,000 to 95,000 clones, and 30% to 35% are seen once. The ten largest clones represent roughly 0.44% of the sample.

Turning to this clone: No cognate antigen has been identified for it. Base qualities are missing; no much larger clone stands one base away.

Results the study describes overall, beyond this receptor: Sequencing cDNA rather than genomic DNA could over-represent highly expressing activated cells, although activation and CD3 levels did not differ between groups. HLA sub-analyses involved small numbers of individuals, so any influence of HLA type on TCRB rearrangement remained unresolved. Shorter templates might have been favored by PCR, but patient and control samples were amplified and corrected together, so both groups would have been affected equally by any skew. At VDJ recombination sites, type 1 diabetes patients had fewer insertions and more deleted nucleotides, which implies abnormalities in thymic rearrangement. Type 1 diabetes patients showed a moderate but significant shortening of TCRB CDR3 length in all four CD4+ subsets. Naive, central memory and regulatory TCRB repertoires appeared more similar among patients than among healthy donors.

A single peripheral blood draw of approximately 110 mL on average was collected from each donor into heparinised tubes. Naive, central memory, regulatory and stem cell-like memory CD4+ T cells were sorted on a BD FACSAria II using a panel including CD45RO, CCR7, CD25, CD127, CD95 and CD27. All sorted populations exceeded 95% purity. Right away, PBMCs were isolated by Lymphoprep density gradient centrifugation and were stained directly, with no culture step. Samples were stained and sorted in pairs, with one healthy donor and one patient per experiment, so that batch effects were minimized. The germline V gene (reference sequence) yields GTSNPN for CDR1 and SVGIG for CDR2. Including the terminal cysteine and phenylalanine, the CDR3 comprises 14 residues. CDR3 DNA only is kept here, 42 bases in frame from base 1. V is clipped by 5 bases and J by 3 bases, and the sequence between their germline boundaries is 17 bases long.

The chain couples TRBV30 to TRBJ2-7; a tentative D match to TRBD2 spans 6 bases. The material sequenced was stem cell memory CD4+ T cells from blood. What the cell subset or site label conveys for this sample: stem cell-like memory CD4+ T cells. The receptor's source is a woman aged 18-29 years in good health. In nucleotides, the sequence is TGTGCCTGGGGGAGGTGGGCTAGCATCTACGAGCAGTACTTC. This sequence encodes CAWGRWASIYEQYF.